The TCR beta chain described here comes from a study of blood T cells in healthy people across ages. Then a second PCR, running about 7 to 11 cycles, was carried out with a sample-barcoded 5' primer and a J-beta primer mix. MiXCR was run by TCRdb on the 5' RACE reads, yielding one entry per CDR3 protein. This sample has about 750,000 distinct CDR3 sequences, with roughly 50% found just once. Study observations and caveats: Roughly linear declines in TCR beta diversity per million T cells occurred with age.

This CDR3 spans 14 amino acids. V gave up 1 base and J gave up 9 bases, with 13 bases separating them. In germline, CDR1 is MNHEY, CDR2 SVGAGI. This clonotype was seen only a few times. Its antigen remains unidentified. Roughly 10 milliliters of peripheral blood were drawn from each donor. The material sequenced was blood. This receptor was obtained from a man older than 75 in good health. The chain employs TRBV6-5 and TRBJ2-1; TRBD1 might be the D (5 bases). CDR3 DNA sequence: TGTGCCAGCAGTTACTACCCCCAGGGCGGTGAGCAGTTCTTC. It codes for CASSYYPQGGEQFF.